Given below is one T cell receptor beta chain in context. Which antigen it targets is not known. Base-call qualities are not available, and no considerably larger clone is one nucleotide away. The data stem from a study of Ad26.COV2.S vaccination and SARS-CoV-2 variants (dated by TCRdb to the early 2020s). The study in broad terms: Vaccine-arm donors came from COV1001, a multicentre, randomized, double-blind, placebo-controlled phase I-IIa trial of Ad26.COV2.S in healthy adults. Investigators remained blinded to trial group allocation during experiments and outcome assessment. Sequencing of the TCRbeta repertoire served to evaluate the specificity and breadth of SARS-CoV-2-reactive T cell receptors following Ad26.COV2.S vaccination. Ad26.COV2.S was given intramuscularly at 5x10^10 or 1x10^11 viral particles, as a single shot or as two shots 56 days apart. Trial participants were randomized into five groups of five: low-dose or high-dose Ad26.COV2.S given once or twice, or placebo on both occasions. A total of roughly 32 samples were included in the TCR-sequenced set, comprising around 19 Ad26.COV2.S vaccine recipients, 5 placebo recipients and 8 SARS-CoV-2 convalescent individuals. Overall results and qualifications from the work: After vaccination, substantial breadth of spike-specific CD8+ and CD4+ T cell responses was reported. The authors noted that the TCR breadth and depth analyses may have underestimated total T cell responses. The study was not powered for comparison of responses between vaccine doses or regimens. Ad26.COV2.S recipients had higher spike-specific TCR breadth than placebo recipients (P = 0.0014). Vaccine and placebo recipients had comparable non-spike TCR breadth, which fits with the vaccine containing only spike.

What this sample's treatment or condition label stands for: about 20 received Ad26.COV2.S at low or high dose, single or two shots; several received placebo; per-sample allocation not given. For vaccine and placebo recipients, repertoires were sequenced using samples collected on day 63 after the first injection. Between 29 July and 7 August 2020, Cohort 1b enrolled 20 to 30 adults aged 18-55 years at one site in Boston, USA. As a vaccine, Ad26.COV2.S was a replication-incompetent adenovirus type 26 vector that expressed a prefusion-stabilized SARS-CoV-2 spike protein derived from the original Wuhan strain. TCRbeta CDR3 regions were sequenced with the immunoSEQ Assay. After extraction, genomic DNA underwent amplification by bias-controlled multiplex PCR, followed by high-throughput sequencing. For the original study's pipeline: To quantify the absolute abundance of every unique TCRbeta CDR3 region, sequences were collapsed and filtered. T cell fraction was estimated by normalizing TCRbeta template counts to usable DNA, which was measured by amplifying reference genes present in all nucleated cells. Repertoire TCRs were annotated as SARS-CoV-2-specific when V gene, CDR3 amino acid sequence and J gene were exactly matched to a known reactive TCR set. The reference SARS-CoV-2 TCR set was obtained from MIRA and was filtered for enrichment in COVID-19-positive ImmuneCODE repertoires, whereby public or cross-reactive TCRs were removed. Drawing on the MIRA antigens, annotated TCRs were analysed further at the level of specific ORF or position within ORF. Breadth was defined as the number of annotated unique rearrangements divided by the total number of unique productive rearrangements, and depth was defined as the summed frequency of the annotated unique rearrangements. TCR breadth was compared between groups using two-sided Wilcoxon rank-sum tests. Held by TCRdb, this immuneACCESS table contains in-frame sequences only and omits some clones. Under half of the omission traces to an unresolved V gene where checked; the cause of the rest is unknown. The D gene and trimming were derived from the DNA, and the V and J assignments and clone size from that table. For this sample there are about 350,000 clones; less than 90% appear just once. In total, the top ten clones hold about 11% of the sample.

V sheds 5 bases and J sheds 2 bases, leaving 10 bases between their ends. The CDR3 runs 13 residues from the cysteine to the phenylalanine. Just the 39-base CDR3 DNA is kept, in frame starting at base 1. CDR1 and CDR2, looked up from the germline V gene, are SGHRS and YFSETQ. The chain uses TRBV5-1 and TRBJ2-5; no D gene call is confident. The starting material was peripheral blood, obtained in a trial of Ad26.COV2.S vaccine versus placebo. The TCR originated in a person aged 18-65 years who received the Ad26.COV2.S COVID-19 vaccine or a placebo. The encoded CDR3 is CASSRALQETQYF. The sequenced DNA is TGCGCCAGCAGTAGGGCTCTACAAGAGACCCAGTACTTC.